Listed below are T cell receptor beta chains from one sample, sequenced in a study of CD8 T cells in Susac syndrome. TCRdb reanalysed the immunoSEQ multiplex PCR reads using MiXCR and keeps one entry per CDR3 protein. The sample yields about 240,000 distinct CDR3 sequences, 96% seen once. The specimen sequenced was CD4+ T cells from PBMCs. The source is a human donor with Susac syndrome. CDR3s include the opening cysteine and the closing phenylalanine or tryptophan. The order of the fields is V gene, CDR3 protein.

V gene: TRBV30
CDR3 protein: CAWSGTATYEQYF

V gene: TRBV5-1
CDR3 protein: CASSFGTSGRGEQFF

V gene: TRBV28
CDR3 protein: CASSSNQAGAYEQYF

V gene: TRBV6-5
CDR3 protein: CASSYSVGVQFF

V gene: TRBV7-8
CDR3 protein: CASSLVEGRPQHF

V gene: TRBV18
CDR3 protein: CASSPQGASDTQYF

V gene: TRBV3-1
CDR3 protein: CASSQDQLAPFF

V gene: TRBV9
CDR3 protein: CASSVATWGPNTEAFF

V gene: TRBV9
CDR3 protein: CASSDLANYGYTF

V gene: TRBV6-4
CDR3 protein: CASSASGVLTDTQYF

V gene: TRBV18
CDR3 protein: CASSPDSEAFF

V gene: TRBV7-6
CDR3 protein: CASSLGTNTGELFF

V gene: TRBV29-1
CDR3 protein: CSVRQGASSGANVLTF

V gene: TRBV20-1
CDR3 protein: CSTDTQYF

V gene: TRBV20-1
CDR3 protein: CSAERAAQETQYF

V gene: TRBV7-3
CDR3 protein: CASSQGRDGEAFF

V gene: TRBV6-5
CDR3 protein: CASSSPSGRVDTQYF

V gene: TRBV12-3/TRBV12-4
CDR3 protein: CASRSEGYNEQFF

V gene: TRBV15
CDR3 protein: CATSARGGLDYGYTF

V gene: TRBV20-1
CDR3 protein: CSAPDPLNIYGYTF

V gene: TRBV29-1
CDR3 protein: CSVPRALAKNIQYF

V gene: TRBV20-1
CDR3 protein: CSARDASGGANIQYF

V gene: TRBV29-1
CDR3 protein: CSVDASAGLGNEQFF

V gene: TRBV30
CDR3 protein: CAGTGVSGNTIYF

V gene: TRBV30
CDR3 protein: CAWSTSGLHGYTF

V gene: TRBV7-2
CDR3 protein: CASSFQTGVGTEAFF

V gene: TRBV29-1
CDR3 protein: CSASGPGQKETQYF

V gene: TRBV4-1
CDR3 protein: CASRPPVLEPGANVLTF

V gene: TRBV29-1
CDR3 protein: CSVIGHANTGELFF

V gene: TRBV7-9
CDR3 protein: CASSKGQVSYEQYF

V gene: TRBV28
CDR3 protein: CASSYSGMGETQYF

V gene: TRBV19
CDR3 protein: CATLVTVGNYGYTF

V gene: TRBV18
CDR3 protein: CASSTGPSYEQYF

V gene: TRBV9
CDR3 protein: CASSVERPGTLNTGELFF

V gene: TRBV25-1
CDR3 protein: CASRQGKTEAFF

V gene: TRBV11-3
CDR3 protein: CASSRTGGDYGYTF

V gene: TRBV20-1
CDR3 protein: CSARGSLAGGLNTGELFF

V gene: TRBV5-4
CDR3 protein: CASRSGTGAYNEQFF

V gene: TRBV20-1
CDR3 protein: CSARMGSYEQYF

V gene: TRBV6-5
CDR3 protein: CASSFRGLAGGYNEQFF

V gene: TRBV28
CDR3 protein: CASSLTGMRYEQYF

V gene: TRBV19
CDR3 protein: CASSSTAVNQPQHF

V gene: TRBV7-3
CDR3 protein: CARGQGNEQYF

V gene: TRBV28
CDR3 protein: CASSTGTWNTEAFF